This T cell receptor (beta chain) is drawn from a study of T-cell memory formation after mild COVID-19. TCRdb recomputed calls from the 5' RACE reads with MiXCR, one row per CDR3 protein. The sample consists of 90,000 to 120,000 distinct CDR3 sequences, over 15% of them appearing once. With 7 bases removed from V and 4 bases from J, the gap between germline ends came to 16 bases. This CDR3 is built from 14 residues. This clonotype was recorded at least ten times. This chain links TRBV12-3 or TRBV12-4 with TRBJ1-1, with D unresolved. The sequence was obtained from a man between 18 and 29 years old who had mild COVID-19 (a few samples of this study predate the infection). Cell type and time point are not known. The sample was PBMCs or a T cell subset sorted from them (not recorded which). The CDR3 spells CASKLDPRSTEAFF. The CDR3 DNA is TGTGCCAGCAAACTAGACCCCCGGAGCACTGAAGCTTTCTTT.